This TCR beta chain was sequenced in a study of T cells of healthy individuals. This clonotype was recorded at least ten times. TCRdb itself ran the 5' RACE reads through MiXCR, one entry per CDR3 protein. This sample yields 100,000 or so distinct CDR3 sequences, of which approximately 15% are seen a single time; 6.2% belongs to the top ten. This receptor was obtained from a human donor in good health.

This CDR3 reads CASSGQGNTEAFF. In DNA form, the CDR3 reads TGTGCCAGCAGCGGACAGGGGAACACTGAAGCTTTCTTT. J is TRBJ1-1 and V is TRBV7-2, with 8 bases aligning to TRBD1. The V and J ends lost 5 bases and 1 base, in that order; junction bases with no gene match: 0. The CDR3 is made up of 13 amino acids. Germline values: CDR1 SGHTA, CDR2 FQGNSA.